This TCR beta chain was recorded in a study of T-cell reconstitution after alpha-beta-depleted transplantation in children. The TCRbeta library was prepared with unique molecular identifiers. TCRdb fed the PCR reads into MiXCR, producing one record per CDR3 protein. In the table there are around 380,000 distinct CDR3 sequences, approximately 11% of which are singletons. V was cut by 1 base and J by 2 bases, with 6 bases left in between. CDR3 length: 14 residues. The germline V gene encodes CDR1 MNHEY and CDR2 SMNVEV (reference sequence). This receptor was obtained from a human donor who donated a stem cell graft to a child with acute myeloid leukemia. V usage is TRBV27 and J usage is TRBJ2-1; unclear D gene. The source was PBMCs from the stem cell graft donor, collected from the stem cell graft. CDR3 region: CASSLFRTYNEQFF. The CDR3 nucleotides read TGTGCCAGCAGTTTATTCAGGACCTACAATGAGCAGTTCTTC.